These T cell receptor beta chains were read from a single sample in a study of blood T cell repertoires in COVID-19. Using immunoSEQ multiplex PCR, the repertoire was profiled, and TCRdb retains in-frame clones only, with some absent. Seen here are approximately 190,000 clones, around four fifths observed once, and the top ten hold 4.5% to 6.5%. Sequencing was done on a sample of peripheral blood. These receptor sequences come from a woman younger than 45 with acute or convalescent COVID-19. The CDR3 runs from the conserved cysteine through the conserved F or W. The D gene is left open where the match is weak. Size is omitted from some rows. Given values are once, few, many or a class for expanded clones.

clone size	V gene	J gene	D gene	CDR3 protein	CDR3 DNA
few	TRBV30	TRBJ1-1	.	CAWSREEEAFF	TGTGCCTGGAGTCGAGAGGAAGAAGCTTTCTTT
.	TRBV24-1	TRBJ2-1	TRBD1	CATSDEGARYEQFF	TGTGCCACCAGTGATGAGGGGGCGCGTTATGAGCAGTTCTTC
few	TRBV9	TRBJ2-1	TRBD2	CASRGTRGFDEQFF	TGTGCCAGCAGGGGGACTAGAGGGTTCGATGAGCAGTTCTTC
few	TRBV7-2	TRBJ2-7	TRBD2	CASRFSGNSYEQYF	TGTGCCAGCAGGTTTAGCGGGAACTCCTACGAGCAGTACTTC
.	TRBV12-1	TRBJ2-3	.	CASSPNGTFDTQYF	TGTGCCAGCAGCCCTAACGGGACTTTTGATACGCAGTATTTT
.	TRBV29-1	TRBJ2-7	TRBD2	CSVAGLNLIEQYF	TGCAGCGTTGCGGGACTAAATTTGATCGAGCAGTACTTC
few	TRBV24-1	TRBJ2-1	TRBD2	CATSDPSASGGVYEQFF	TGTGCCACCAGTGATCCCTCGGCTAGCGGGGGTGTCTATGAGCAGTTCTTC
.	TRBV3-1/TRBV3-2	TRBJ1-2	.	CASSQDAGAGYTF	TGTGCCAGCAGCCAAGATGCAGGGGCTGGCTACACCTTC
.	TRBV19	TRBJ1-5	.	CASSIDTYQPQHF	TGTGCCAGTAGTATCGACACCTATCAGCCCCAGCATTTT
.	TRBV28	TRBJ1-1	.	CASRGGGTEAFF	TGTGCCAGCCGAGGGGGAGGGACTGAAGCTTTCTTT
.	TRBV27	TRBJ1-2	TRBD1	CASSPLLGQGVTGYTF	TGTGCCAGCAGTCCCCTCCTCGGACAGGGTGTGACTGGCTACACCTTC
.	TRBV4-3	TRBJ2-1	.	CASSHGLGSYNEQFF	TGCGCCAGCAGCCATGGCCTTGGCTCCTACAATGAGCAGTTCTTC
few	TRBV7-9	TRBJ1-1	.	CASSFTVNTEAFF	TGTGCCAGCAGCTTTACAGTGAACACTGAAGCTTTCTTT
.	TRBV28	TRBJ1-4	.	CASSPQGTNEKLFF	TGTGCCAGCAGCCCCCAGGGAACTAATGAAAAACTGTTTTTT
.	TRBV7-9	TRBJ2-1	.	CASSLGFGQNEQFF	TGTGCCAGCAGCTTAGGATTTGGACAGAATGAGCAGTTCTTC
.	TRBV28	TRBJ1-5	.	CASRREGGNQPQHF	TGTGCCAGCAGGCGAGAAGGGGGCAATCAGCCCCAGCATTTT
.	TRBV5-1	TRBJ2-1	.	CASSWTGGQEQFF	TGCGCCAGCAGTTGGACGGGGGGCCAGGAGCAGTTCTTC
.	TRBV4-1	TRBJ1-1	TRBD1	CASSQGPWTGRYTEAFF	TGCGCCAGCAGCCAAGGCCCATGGACAGGGCGGTACACTGAAGCTTTCTTT
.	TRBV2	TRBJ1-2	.	CASSGQLTNYGYTF	TGTGCCAGCAGTGGACAGCTTACTAACTATGGCTACACCTTC
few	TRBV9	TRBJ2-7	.	CASSVEPGSSYEQYF	TGTGCCAGCAGCGTAGAACCGGGATCATCGTACGAGCAGTACTTC
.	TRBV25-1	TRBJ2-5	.	CASSEWIRGGGSGETQYF	TGTGCCAGCAGTGAATGGATAAGAGGAGGAGGGTCGGGTGAGACCCAGTACTTC
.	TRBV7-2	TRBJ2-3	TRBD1	CASSSQGARGDTQYF	TGTGCCAGCAGCTCACAGGGGGCGAGGGGAGATACGCAGTATTTT
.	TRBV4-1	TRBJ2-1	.	CASSPGGGGYEQFF	TGCGCCAGCAGCCCTGGTGGGGGAGGCTATGAGCAGTTCTTC
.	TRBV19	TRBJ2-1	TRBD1	CASSGTGPYNEQFF	TGTGCCAGCTCCGGGACAGGGCCCTACAATGAGCAGTTCTTC
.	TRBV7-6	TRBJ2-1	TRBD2	CASTIRPGLAAGSYNEQFF	TGTGCCAGCACTATCAGACCGGGACTAGCTGCTGGCTCCTACAATGAGCAGTTCTTC
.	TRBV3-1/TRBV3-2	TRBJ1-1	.	CASSQAGASIEAFF	TGTGCCAGCAGCCAAGCAGGGGCCTCCATCGAAGCTTTCTTT